This T cell receptor beta chain originates from a study of T cell responses to AZD1222 COVID-19 vaccine. Whole-study context: Pooled in the analysis were second doses at about 4 or about 12 weeks.

The protocol was immunoSEQ multiplex PCR, while the TCRdb copy is restricted to in-frame clones and leaves out a portion. The repertoire includes 140,000 to 150,000 clones, more than 85% of them detected once, and approximately 5% sits in the top ten. The CDR3 loop spans 14 amino acids. Deletions cut 1 base from V and 3 bases from J, with 12 bases between. CDR1 is SQVTM and CDR2 is ANQGSEA in the germline V gene. The chain links TRBV29-1 to TRBJ1-2; TRBD1 might be the D (6 bases). Sequences were derived from peripheral blood, sampled on day 0 of AZD1222 vaccination. The TCR originated in an adult in good health. CDR3 sequence reads: CSVEGEGGYYGYTF. The CDR3 nucleotides read TGCAGCGTTGAAGGGGAAGGGGGATACTATGGCTACACCTTC.